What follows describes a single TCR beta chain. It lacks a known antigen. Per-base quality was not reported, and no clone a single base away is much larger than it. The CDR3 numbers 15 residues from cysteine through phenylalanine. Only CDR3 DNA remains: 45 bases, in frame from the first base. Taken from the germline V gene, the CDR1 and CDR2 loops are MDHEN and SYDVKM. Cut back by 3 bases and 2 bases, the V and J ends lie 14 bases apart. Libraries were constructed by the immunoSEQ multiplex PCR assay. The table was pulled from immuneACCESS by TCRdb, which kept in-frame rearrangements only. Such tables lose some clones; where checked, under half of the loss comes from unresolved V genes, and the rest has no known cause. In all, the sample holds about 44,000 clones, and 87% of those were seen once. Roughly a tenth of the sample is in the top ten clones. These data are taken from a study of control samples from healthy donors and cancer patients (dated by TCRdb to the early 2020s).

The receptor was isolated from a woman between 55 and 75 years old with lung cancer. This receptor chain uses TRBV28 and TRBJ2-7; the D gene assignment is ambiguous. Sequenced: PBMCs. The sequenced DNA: TGTGCCAGCAGTTTTATGGCAAATGCCCCCTACGAGCAGTACTTC. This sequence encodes CASSFMANAPYEQYF. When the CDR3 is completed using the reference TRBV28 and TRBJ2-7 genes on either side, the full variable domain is DVKVTQSSRYLVKRTGEKVFLECVQDMDHENMFWYRQDPGLGLRLIYFSYDVKMKEKGDIPEGYSVSREKKERFSLILESASTNQTSMYLCASSFMANAPYEQYFGPGTRLTVT.